Reported below is one T cell receptor beta chain. Its antigen is as yet unknown. Germline-derived CDR1 and CDR2 are SGHRS and YFSETQ. V shed 0 bases, J shed 2 bases, and the junction held 5 bases outside the gene matches. This CDR3 is 16 amino acids long. This record comes from a study of cytomegalovirus exposure and HLA in healthy donors. The study's findings and limits: According to a later analysis, most TCR beta chains associated with CMV appeared HLA-restricted.

The PCR had 60 Vbeta and 13 Jbeta primers. The method was immunoSEQ multiplex PCR; TCRdb's version includes in-frame clones alone and lacks a portion of them. The ten most abundant clones cover about 0.81% of a sample with about 170,000 clones. The sample comprised PBMCs. The chain is built from TRBV5-1 and TRBJ2-1, with 7 bases identical to TRBD2. This sequence was found in a woman under 30 in good health and CMV-seropositive. This CDR3 reads CASSLAASGPYNEQFF. The CDR3 region has the DNA TGCGCCAGCAGCTTGGCGGCTAGCGGACCCTACAATGAGCAGTTCTTC.